The 8 T cell receptor beta chains below come from one sample, sequenced in a study of cytomegalovirus exposure and HLA in healthy donors. The PCR ran on 60 Vbeta and 13 Jbeta primers. Sequencing used immunoSEQ multiplex PCR; TCRdb keeps in-frame clones, though not all of them. The table records roughly 100,000 clones, approximately 11% of them present only once. The sample was PBMCs. The receptors come from a man aged 35 to 55 in good health and CMV-seropositive.

The chain couples TRBV15 to TRBJ2-7; 7 bases are a match to TRBD2. The end of the DNA is better explained by TRBJ2-5, so the J call may be wrong. The CDR3 has 14 residues. The germline CDR1 and CDR2 sequences are LNHNV and YYDKDF (reference sequence). CDR3 protein: CATSGGGDQETQYF. The CDR3 nucleotides are TGTGCCACCAGTGGGGGAGGGGACCAAGAGACCCAGTACTTC.

This clone was recorded a few times. V and J are TRBV9 and TRBJ2-7; maybe TRBD2 (6 bases). CDR1 is SGDLS and CDR2 is YYNGEE in the germline V gene. The CDR3 extends over 13 amino acids. V lost 3 bases to trimming and J lost 2 bases, with 9 bases between them. This chain's CDR3 is CASSGEVAYEQYF. CDR3 DNA sequence: TGTGCCAGCAGCGGGGAGGTCGCCTACGAGCAGTACTTC.

This clone occurred a few times. The chain links TRBV6-6 to TRBJ2-5; 7 nucleotides match TRBD1. V trimming: 5 bases; J trimming: 5 bases; junction bases outside the gene matches: 8. The CDR3 contains 14 residues. Germline lookup yields CDR1 MNHNY and CDR2 SVGAGI (reference sequence). CDR3 amino acids: CASSQIQGMETQYF. For the CDR3, the DNA is TGTGCCAGCAGTCAAATACAGGGGATGGAGACCCAGTACTTC.

V usage is TRBV5-8 and J usage is TRBJ1-1; D is unclear. The CDR3 spans 15 residues. The V gene lost 0 bases and the J gene lost 1 base, with 10 bases spanning the gap. Germline assignment: CDR1 SGHTS and CDR2 YDEGEE. This CDR3 is CASSLGFSGNTEAFF. The CDR3 DNA sequence: TGTGCCAGCAGCTTGGGCTTCTCAGGGAACACTGAAGCTTTCTTT.

This clone was picked up a small number of times. The V and J genes are TRBV15 and TRBJ2-2; D gene ambiguous. CDR3 length: 17 residues. V was pared by 3 bases and J by 2 bases, with 16 bases between. Germline CDR1 reads LNHNV; CDR2 reads YYDKDF (reference sequence). The DNA for the CDR3 is TGTGCCACCAGCAGGACGAACAACTACGTAAACACCGGGGAGCTGTTTTTT. Its protein product is CATSRTNNYVNTGELFF.

This clone has just a few counts. The V and J genes are TRBV28 and TRBJ1-2; the D gene is possibly TRBD1 (5 bases). The germline gives CDR1 MDHEN, CDR2 SYDVKM. Between the trimmed V and J ends, which lost 4 bases and 2 bases, there was a span of 8 bases. CDR3 length: 13 amino acids. The CDR3 spells CASSSNRNYGYTF. Written as DNA, the CDR3 is TGTGCCAGCAGTTCCAACAGGAACTATGGCTACACCTTC.

The CDR3 DNA follows: TGTGCCAGCAGCCCAGGACTGGTCACAGATACGCAGTATTTT. As protein: CASSPGLVTDTQYF. V gene TRBV5-6 combines with J gene TRBJ2-3, with a possible D match to TRBD2 (5 bases). The germline V gene has CDR1 SGHDT and CDR2 YYEEEE. The CDR3 length is 14 residues. V was trimmed by 4 bases and J by 2 bases, leaving 11 bases between them.

This clone was seen only a few times. At one end the junction does not follow the germline gene, possibly because of a read error. The chain joins TRBV5-4 to TRBJ2-7; TRBD1 aligns across 9 bases. The CDR3 length is 14 residues. Germline CDR1 reads SGHNT; CDR2 reads YYREEE (reference sequence). CDR3 bases: TGTGCCAGCAGCCCGAGGACAGGGGACTACGCGCAGTACTTC. It encodes CASSPRTGDYAQYF.